Presented here are 5 T cell receptor beta chains from one specimen sequenced in a study of vaccination and CD4 T cells after COVID-19. Sample time point: late sampling 161 to 241 days after vaccination in a few convalescent patients. Treatment reported: roughly ten-day PBMC culture with coronavirus spike peptide pools or control peptides (ViraFEST assay). At the Johns Hopkins FTIC core, DNA taken from cultured CD4+ T cells was sequenced by way of the Oncomine TCR Beta short-read assay. One entry per CDR3 protein, called by TCRdb with MiXCR from the PCR reads. The sample lists some 21,000 distinct CDR3 sequences, roughly 50% occurring once. These receptors' targets are unknown. The specimen comprised CD4+ T cells from blood, cultured in vitro, sampled about 7 months after SARS-CoV-2 vaccination. Every receptor here comes from a human donor who had recovered from COVID-19.

The V call is TRBV20-1, the J call TRBJ2-7; 8 bases are shared with TRBD1. Germline CDR1 and CDR2: DFQATT and SNEGSKA (reference sequence). This CDR3 region has 15 residues. V trimming: 6 bases; J trimming: 3 bases; junction bases outside the gene matches: 13. The CDR3 bases are TGCAGTGCCCGTGGGACAGGTGTGGACCTCTACGAGCAGTACTTC. Protein product: CSARGTGVDLYEQYF.

V is TRBV15 and J is TRBJ2-2, with 9 bases identical to TRBD2. With V trimmed by 1 base and J by 5 bases, 8 bases remained unmatched. The CDR3 has 17 residues. Germline CDR1 and CDR2: LNHNV and YYDKDF (reference sequence). CDR3 sequence: CATSRGLSGGQTGELFF. The CDR3 coding sequence is TGTGCCACCAGCAGAGGCCTTAGCGGGGGACAAACCGGGGAGCTGTTTTTT.

The chain links TRBV20-1 to TRBJ1-2; D gene uncertain. Germline values: CDR1 DFQATT, CDR2 SNEGSKA (reference sequence). The CDR3 is 12 residues long. Trimming removed 0 bases at V and 4 bases at J, with 6 bases between. The CDR3 loop reads CSARDGLYGYTF. The CDR3 DNA reads TGCAGTGCTAGAGATGGACTCTATGGCTACACCTTC.

The chain combines TRBV28 with TRBJ1-2, with TRBD1 as a possible D gene (6 bases). Germline CDR1 is MDHEN and CDR2 is SYDVKM. The CDR3 runs 12 residues. V lost 6 bases and J lost 4, with 9 bases in between. CDR3 residues: CASRLQGYGYTF. CDR3 nucleotides: TGTGCCAGCAGACTACAGGGCTATGGCTACACCTTC.

In its sample, this clonotype was seen a few times. This chain connects TRBV20-1 to TRBJ2-1; no clear D gene. The CDR3 is 14 amino acids. The V and J ends lost 8 bases and 7 bases respectively, with 21 bases between them. CDR1 is DFQATT, CDR2 SNEGSKA, per germline (reference sequence). CDR3 in DNA: TGCAGTTCCCCTCATTTGAAGAATTCAAATGAGCAGTTCTTC. Its translation is CSSPHLKNSNEQFF.